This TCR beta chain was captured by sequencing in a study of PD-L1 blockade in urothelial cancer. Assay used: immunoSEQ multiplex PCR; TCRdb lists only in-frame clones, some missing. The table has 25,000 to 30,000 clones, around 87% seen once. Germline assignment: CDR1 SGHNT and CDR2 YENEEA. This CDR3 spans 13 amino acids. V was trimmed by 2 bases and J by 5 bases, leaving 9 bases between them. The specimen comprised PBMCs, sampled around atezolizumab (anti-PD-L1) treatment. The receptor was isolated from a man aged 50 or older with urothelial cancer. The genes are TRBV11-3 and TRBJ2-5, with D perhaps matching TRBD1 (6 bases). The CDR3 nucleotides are TGTGCCAGCAGCTTACCAGGGGAGGAGACCCAGTACTTC. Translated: CASSLPGEETQYF.